This T cell receptor (beta chain) was sequenced in a study of T cells expressing NK-cell markers (dated by TCRdb to the early 2020s). Background on the whole study: In sorted CD3+CD56+NKG2C+, CD3+CD56+NKG2C- and CD3+CD56-NKG2C+ T-cell subsets from several donors, TCR beta-chain repertoires were profiled. Among the eight sequenced donors, seven were HCMV-seropositive and one was HCMV-seronegative. Illumina HiSeq 2000/2500, MiSeq or NextSeq was used to sequence libraries as 2 x 150 bp reads. The eight sequenced donors were randomly selected healthy volunteers, three men and five women.

Sequencer: Illumina HiSeq 2000. TCR beta cDNA libraries were prepared using 5'RACE template switching, which introduced a universal primer site and unique molecular identifiers. cDNA synthesis was primed from the TCR beta constant segment and was followed by two successive PCR amplification steps. In the paper's pipeline: MIGEC was used to demultiplex reads and group the reads by UMI, and MiTCR was used to assemble and quantify clonotypes. To exclude erroneous sequences, only TCR cDNA sequences supported by at least two reads were retained. The tcR package was used for downstream repertoire analysis, and clonotypes were matched across fractions by CDR3 nucleotide sequence plus V segment. VDJmatch was used to annotate antigen specificity against VDJdb, with one amino acid substitution allowed in CDR3. Following reprocessing of the reads by TCRdb, the data hold one row per CDR3 protein sequence and no DNA is available. The authors' filters were not applied to this entry. Per the sample table, the count is around 280,000 distinct CDR3 sequences. About 0.4% of the sample is in the top ten clones.

The germline V gene (reference sequence) specifies DFQATT as CDR1 and SNEGSKA as CDR2. From cysteine to phenylalanine, the CDR3 is 13 amino acids long. Only the protein is available. In the case of this clonotype: Its antigen remains unidentified.

Study-wide findings and limitations: Whether the expanded NKG2C-expressing T cell clones were specific for HCMV antigens was left unclear. In roughly 6 donors, the dominant CD3+CD56+NKG2C+ clonotypes ranked among the top 10 CD8+ clonotypes, making up about 1.0-7.5% of CD8+ T cells. Those dominant clonotypes were again the most abundant among CD3+CD56-NKG2C+ cells in a handful of donors, at about 25-60.1%.

A commercial ELISA kit detecting HCMV-specific IgG in serum was used to determine HCMV serostatus. Ficoll density gradient centrifugation was used to isolate peripheral blood mononuclear cells from blood. The chain is assembled from TRBV20-1 and TRBJ2-7; TCRdb indicates TRBD1, and absent DNA this call remains unverified. The material sequenced was blood T cells: a sorted CD56 or NKG2C T cell subset, CD4+ or CD8+ T cells, or bulk PBMC T cells (not recorded which). The sequence derives from a man aged 18 to 29 in good health. Donor details come from another sample of the same person, matched by shared clones. The CDR3 is CSACVTGVLEQYF.